The 13 T cell receptor beta chains below come from one sample, sequenced in a study of CXCR3-negative and CXCR3-positive naive CD8 T cells. The study made its TRB cDNA libraries by 5' RACE, adding UMI labels. Following a re-call of the 5' RACE reads, TCRdb has one entry per CDR3 protein and lacks DNA. This sample's clone table lists 90,000 to 100,000 distinct CDR3 sequences. Sequencing was performed on naive CXCR3- CD8+ T cells from blood. Subset here: CD45RO-CCR7+CD27+CD95- naive CD8+ T cells lacking CXCR3 (TNR3-). These receptor sequences come from a human donor in good health. Some clones in this sample may be carry-over from other donors' samples.

CDR3 amino acids: CSAIRDSYEQYF. The genes are TRBV20-1 and TRBJ2-7; TCRdb lists TRBD1, though no DNA is available to test this call. The CDR3 extends over 12 amino acids. From germline, CDR1 is DFQATT and CDR2 SNEGSKA (reference sequence).

This chain connects TRBV27 to TRBJ1-2. From germline, CDR1 is MNHEY and CDR2 SMNVEV (reference sequence). CDR3 length: 14 residues. The CDR3 reads CASSLRASGYGYTF.

CDR3 region: CSAANPDGHEQYF. The rearrangement links TRBV20-1 to TRBJ2-7; without DNA, the TCRdb call of TRBD2 cannot be checked. Looked up from germline, CDR1 is DFQATT and CDR2 is SNEGSKA (reference sequence). The CDR3 is 13 residues long.

J is TRBJ1-5 and V is TRBV15; without DNA, the TCRdb call of TRBD1 cannot be checked. This CDR3 has 13 amino acids. Germline V lookup: CDR1 LNHNV, CDR2 YYDKDF (reference sequence). This chain's CDR3 is CATAPEARGPQHF.

The chain carries TRBV7-2 and TRBJ2-7. The CDR3 length is 13 residues. Germline values: CDR1 SGHTA, CDR2 FQGNSA. This CDR3 is CASRPSGSYEQYF.

Here the CDR3 reads CSVDARGDTEAFF. The V gene is TRBV29-1, the J gene TRBJ1-1; the D gene TCRdb calls, TRBD1, cannot be checked with no DNA. The germline CDR1 and CDR2 sequences are SQVTM and ANQGSEA. This CDR3 contains 13 residues. Supplemented by reference TRBV29-1 and TRBJ1-1, the full variable domain reads SAVISQKPSRDICQRGTSLTIQCQVDSQVTMMFWYRQQPGQSLTLIATANQGSEATYESGFVIDKFPISRPNLTFSTLTVSNMSPEDSSIYLCSVDARGDTEAFFGQGTRLTVV.

The J gene is TRBJ2-2, the V gene TRBV18; without DNA, the TCRdb call of TRBD1 cannot be checked. Germline V gene data show CDR1 as KGHSH and CDR2 as LQKENI. This CDR3 comprises 16 residues. CDR3 sequence: CASSPPVRVRTGELLF.

The gene calls are TRBV7-9 and TRBJ1-2; TCRdb selects TRBD1, and the lack of DNA leaves this call unchecked. This CDR3 is built from 12 residues. The germline gives CDR1 SEHNR, CDR2 FQNEAQ (reference sequence). The CDR3 spells CASFEQRDGYTF. Full variable domain (remainder filled in from reference TRBV7-9 and TRBJ1-2): DTGVSQNPRHKITKRGQNVTFRCDPISEHNRLYWYRQTLGQGPEFLTYFQNEAQLEKSRLLSDRFSAERPKGSFSTLEIQRTEQGDSAMYLCASFEQRDGYTFGSGTRLTVV.

The gene calls are TRBV6-1 and TRBJ1-1. This CDR3 spans 12 amino acids. The germline gives CDR1 MNHNS, CDR2 SASEGT. CDR3 sequence: CASSLAYTEAFF.

The gene calls are TRBV24-1 and TRBJ2-3; no DNA is available, so the TRBD2 call from TCRdb remains unchecked. Per germline, CDR1 KGHDR and CDR2 SFDVKD. CDR3 size: 16 residues. This chain's CDR3 is CASSESGGARADTQYF.

CDR3 residues: CASSILAGAAYNEQFF. The chain uses TRBV6-2 or TRBV6-3 and TRBJ2-1; TCRdb selects TRBD2, and the lack of DNA leaves this call unchecked. The germline gives CDR1 MNHEY, CDR2 SVGEGT. The CDR3 contains 16 residues.

This rearrangement joins TRBV7-9 to TRBJ2-1. Germline V gives CDR1 SEHNR, CDR2 FQNEAQ (reference sequence). The CDR3 loop spans 13 amino acids. The CDR3 is CASSPDSDNEQFF.

The rearrangement links TRBV29-1 to TRBJ1-2; TCRdb proposes TRBD1, but this gene call is untestable without DNA. In germline, CDR1 is SQVTM, CDR2 ANQGSEA. CDR3 length: 14 amino acids. The CDR3 sequence is CSVTTGEGNYGYTF.